Each of the 22 T cell receptor beta chains below was sequenced from the same sample in a study of cytomegalovirus exposure and HLA in healthy donors. Primers included in the PCR were 60 Vbeta and 13 Jbeta primers. Some clones are missing from TCRdb's copy, which holds only in-frame ones; the method was immunoSEQ multiplex PCR. Of 95,000 to 150,000 clones listed, around 75% were seen once; the top ten hold less than 2.5%. The specimen sequenced was PBMCs. The receptors were sampled from a man aged 25 to 40 in good health and CMV-seronegative.

The CDR3 loop is CASSAILSTGSGYTF. The DNA for the CDR3 is TGTGCCAGCAGCGCGATACTTTCCACAGGCAGTGGCTACACCTTC. The V gene is TRBV7-2, the J gene TRBJ1-2; the D gene is possibly TRBD1 (5 bases). This CDR3 is built from 15 residues. Germline CDR1 is SGHTA and CDR2 is FQGNSA. V lost 5 bases to trimming and J lost 7 bases, with 20 bases between them.

This clone was picked up a small number of times. The J gene is TRBJ1-6, the V gene TRBV5-1, with 10 bases fitting TRBD1. The ends lost 4 bases at V and 10 bases at J; junction bases unmatched: 8. This CDR3 contains 15 residues. CDR1 is SGHRS, CDR2 YFSETQ, per germline. The CDR3 coding sequence is TGCGCCAGCAGCAACCAGACAGGGGGCGGATCACCCCTCCACTTT. As protein: CASSNQTGGGSPLHF.

The V gene is TRBV6-5, the J gene TRBJ2-5; 14 nucleotides match TRBD2. Per germline, CDR1 MNHEY and CDR2 SVGAGI. With 8 bases clipped from V and 2 bases from J, the junction kept 4 bases outside the gene matches. The CDR3 totals 15 residues. The CDR3 here is CASRTSGGSQETQYF. The CDR3 region has the DNA TGTGCCAGCCGGACTAGCGGGGGGTCTCAAGAGACCCAGTACTTC.

The chain carries TRBV4-1 and TRBJ1-1; 9 bases fit TRBD1. The CDR3 extends over 15 amino acids. The V gene's germline CDR1 is MGHRA and CDR2 YSYEKL. With V trimmed by 0 bases and J by 4 bases, 3 bases remained unmatched. CDR3 region: CASSQEGTGTTEAFF. DNA of the CDR3: TGCGCCAGCAGCCAAGAGGGGACAGGGACCACTGAAGCTTTCTTT.

V and J are TRBV29-1 and TRBJ2-3, with D perhaps TRBD2 (6 bases). Trimming shortened V by 8 bases and J by 0 bases, and 12 bases separated the two germline ends. This CDR3 comprises 13 residues. Looked up from germline, CDR1 is SQVTM and CDR2 is ANQGSEA. This CDR3 reads CSSSEPSTDTQYF. In DNA form, the CDR3 reads TGCAGCTCTAGCGAACCTAGCACAGATACGCAGTATTTT.

This clone was seen more than once but under ten times. This chain connects TRBV5-6 to TRBJ1-1; 10 nucleotides match TRBD1. Germline V gives CDR1 SGHDT, CDR2 YYEEEE. This CDR3 is 17 amino acids long. The V and J ends lost 0 bases and 3 bases, in that order; junction bases with no gene match: 8. CDR3 DNA: TGTGCCAGCAGCTTGGAGACAGGGGGCGAATCGGACACTGAAGCTTTCTTT. Its protein product is CASSLETGGESDTEAFF.

This chain uses TRBV12-5 with TRBJ1-1; D ambiguous. The ends were cut back, 0 bases at V and 1 base at J, with 9 bases in the middle. The CDR3 length is 15 residues. Germline V gene data show CDR1 as LGHNT and CDR2 as FRNRAP. CDR3 residues: CASGLVKGRNTEAFF. The CDR3 DNA reads TGTGCTAGTGGTTTGGTAAAAGGGAGGAACACTGAAGCTTTCTTT. Full variable domain (missing parts from reference TRBV12-5 and TRBJ1-1): DARVTQTPRHKVTEMGQEVTMRCQPILGHNTVFWYRQTMMQGLELLAYFRNRAPLDDSGMPKDRFSAEMPDATLATLKIQPSEPRDSAVYFCASGLVKGRNTEAFFGQGTRLTVV.

There are a few counts of this clone. The sample carries other DNA sequences with the same CDR3. The chain is built from TRBV6-5 and TRBJ1-3, with D perhaps TRBD1 (5 bases). Germline loops: CDR1 MNHEY, CDR2 SVGAGI. V dropped 2 bases and J dropped 4 bases, with 6 bases sitting between them. CDR3 length: 13 residues. CDR3 residues: CASSYRGGNTIYF. The CDR3 nucleotides read TGTGCCAGCAGTTACCGGGGGGGAAACACCATATATTTT.

J is TRBJ1-5 and V is TRBV5-6, with TRBD1 matching over 8 bases. Germline V CDR1 and CDR2: SGHDT, YYEEEE. This CDR3 spans 13 amino acids. The V and J ends lost 4 bases and 8 bases, in that order; junction bases with no gene match: 5. This CDR3 reads CASSDRGDEPQHF. CDR3 in DNA: TGTGCCAGCAGCGACAGGGGAGACGAGCCCCAGCATTTT.

A few counts support this clone. The gene calls are TRBV5-1 and TRBJ1-6; the D is unclear. The length of the CDR3 is 16 residues. With 0 bases removed from V and 8 bases from J, the gap between germline ends came to 15 bases. Germline V gene lookup returns CDR1 SGHRS and CDR2 YFSETQ. CDR3 sequence: CASSLGGRSGHSPLHF. The CDR3 nucleotides read TGCGCCAGCAGCTTGGGTGGTAGGAGCGGACATTCACCCCTCCACTTT. Supplemented by reference TRBV5-1 and TRBJ1-6, the full variable domain reads KAGVTQTPRYLIKTRGQQVTLSCSPISGHRSVSWYQQTPGQGLQFLFEYFSETQRNKGNFPGRFSGRQFSNSRSEMNVSTLELGDSALYLCASSLGGRSGHSPLHFGNGTRLTVT.

This rearrangement joins TRBV20-1 to TRBJ1-1, with a weak D call TRBD1 (5 bases). Per germline, CDR1 DFQATT and CDR2 SNEGSKA (reference sequence). V gave up 4 bases and J gave up 11 bases, with 14 bases separating them. The CDR3 covers 11 residues. The CDR3 is CSANSGGLAFF. In DNA, the CDR3 is TGCAGTGCTAACTCGGGGGGATTGGCTTTCTTT.

The chain combines TRBV5-5 with TRBJ1-2, with 7 bases lining up with TRBD1. J was trimmed by 0 bases and V by 3 bases; bases with no gene match: 8. Germline-derived CDR1 and CDR2 are SGHKS and YYEKEE (reference sequence). This CDR3 is 16 amino acids long. CDR3 protein: CASSWTDRAPNYGYTF. DNA for the CDR3: TGTGCCAGCAGCTGGACAGACAGGGCCCCTAACTATGGCTACACCTTC. The whole variable domain, filled in from reference TRBV5-5 and TRBJ1-2, reads DAGVTQSPTHLIKTRGQQVTLRCSPISGHKSVSWYQQVLGQGPQFIFQYYEKEERGRGNFPDRFSARQFPNYSSELNVNALLLGDSALYLCASSWTDRAPNYGYTFGSGTRLTVV.

The chain carries TRBV28 and TRBJ1-2, with 8 bases fitting TRBD1. Germline-derived CDR1 and CDR2 are MDHEN and SYDVKM. The length of the CDR3 is 18 residues. V gave up 1 base and J gave up 7 bases; unmatched junction bases: 17. This CDR3 is CASSLFPMDRDPRGGYTF. The CDR3 region has the DNA TGTGCCAGCAGTTTATTTCCCATGGACAGGGATCCTCGGGGTGGCTACACCTTC.

The V and J genes are TRBV5-6 and TRBJ1-5, with a tentative D call TRBD1 (5 bases). The V end lost 0 bases, the J end lost 4 bases, and 17 bases lay between the germline ends. The CDR3 is 17 residues long. Germline-derived CDR1 and CDR2 are SGHDT and YYEEEE. The chain's CDR3 is CASSLGPLGGGNQPQHF. CDR3 bases: TGTGCCAGCAGCTTGGGCCCCCTCGGGGGGGGGAATCAGCCCCAGCATTTT.

This sequence joins TRBV5-1 and TRBJ1-6, with D tentatively TRBD1 (5 bases). The CDR3 covers 12 residues. The V and J ends lost 5 bases and 10 bases respectively, with 10 bases between them. Germline V CDR1 and CDR2: SGHRS, YFSETQ. The CDR3 loop reads CASRQGGSPLHF. CDR3 DNA sequence: TGCGCCAGCAGGCAGGGAGGATCACCCCTCCACTTT.

The chain links TRBV30 to TRBJ2-5; D ambiguous. This CDR3 contains 12 residues. Germline V gene lookup returns CDR1 GTSNPN and CDR2 SVGIG (reference sequence). V lost 5 bases and J lost 7, with 14 bases in between. The CDR3 is CAWAGGPSTQYF. Here the CDR3 DNA reads TGTGCCTGGGCTGGTGGCCCGTCGACCCAGTACTTC.

This sequence joins TRBV28 and TRBJ2-5, with 9 positions matching TRBD2. The CDR3 contains 15 residues. The germline V gene has CDR1 MDHEN and CDR2 SYDVKM. J was trimmed by 3 bases and V by 5 bases; bases with no gene match: 7. The CDR3 here is CASSPGTSSEETQYF. The CDR3 DNA sequence: TGTGCCAGCAGTCCCGGGACTAGCTCTGAAGAGACCCAGTACTTC.

The genes are TRBV2 and TRBJ1-5; 7 bases agree with TRBD1. CDR3 length: 14 amino acids. Per the germline V gene, CDR1 is SNHLY and CDR2 is FYNNEI. J was trimmed by 2 bases and V by 7 bases; bases with no gene match: 5. The CDR3 coding sequence is TGTGCCAGCACCCTTGACAGGGGCAATCAGCCCCAGCATTTT. It codes for CASTLDRGNQPQHF.

This clone showed up just a few times. This rearrangement joins TRBV5-1 to TRBJ1-5; D gene unclear. With 0 bases removed from V and 3 bases from J, the gap between germline ends came to 10 bases. CDR3 length: 15 residues. Germline V gene sequence: CDR1 SGHRS, CDR2 YFSETQ. The CDR3 region is CASSLAHSFNQPQHF. The DNA for the CDR3 is TGCGCCAGCAGCTTGGCCCACAGCTTCAATCAGCCCCAGCATTTT.

This clone has only a few counts. The chain carries TRBV6-6 and TRBJ1-5; TRBD1 agrees at 7 bases. The germline CDR1 and CDR2 sequences are MNHNY and SVGAGI (reference sequence). V was clipped by 7 bases and J by 4 bases; unmatched bases: 1. The CDR3 is 12 amino acids. DNA for the CDR3: TGTGCCAGCAAACAGGGGAATCAGCCCCAGCATTTT. It encodes CASKQGNQPQHF.

J is TRBJ1-5 and V is TRBV5-1; D unclear. Trimming took off 7 bases at V and 2 bases at J, with 10 bases between the two ends. Germline V lookup: CDR1 SGHRS, CDR2 YFSETQ. The CDR3 runs to 13 residues. The CDR3: CASSPQGNQPQHF. As DNA, the CDR3 is TGCGCCAGCTCCCCTCAGGGCAATCAGCCCCAGCATTTT.

This clone was seen a handful of times. This rearrangement joins TRBV6-5 to TRBJ2-7; a weak D match, TRBD2 (5 bases). In germline, CDR1 is MNHEY, CDR2 SVGAGI. The CDR3 covers 13 residues. V lost 6 bases to trimming and J lost 5 bases, with 14 bases between them. CDR3 DNA sequence: TGTGCCAGCAGGAGGGCCTCGGGCCACGAGCAGTACTTC. Its protein is CASRRASGHEQYF.